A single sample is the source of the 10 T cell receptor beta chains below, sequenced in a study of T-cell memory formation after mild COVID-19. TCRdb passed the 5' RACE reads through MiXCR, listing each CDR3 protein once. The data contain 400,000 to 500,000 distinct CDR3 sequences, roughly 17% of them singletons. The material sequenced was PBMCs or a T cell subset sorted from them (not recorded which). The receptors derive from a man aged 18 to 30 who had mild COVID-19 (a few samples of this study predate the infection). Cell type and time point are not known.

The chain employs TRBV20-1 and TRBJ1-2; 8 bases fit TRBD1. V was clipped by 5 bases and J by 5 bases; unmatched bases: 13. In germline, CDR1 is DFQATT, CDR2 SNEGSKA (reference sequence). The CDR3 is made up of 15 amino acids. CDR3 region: CSAVTGAISSYGYTF. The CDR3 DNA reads TGCAGTGCTGTGACAGGGGCCATCTCCTCATATGGCTACACCTTC.

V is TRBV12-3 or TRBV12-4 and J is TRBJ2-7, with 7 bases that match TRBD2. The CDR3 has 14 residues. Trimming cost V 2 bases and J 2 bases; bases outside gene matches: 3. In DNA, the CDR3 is TGTGCCAGCAGTTTAAGCGGGGAGACCTACGAGCAGTACTTC. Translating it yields CASSLSGETYEQYF.

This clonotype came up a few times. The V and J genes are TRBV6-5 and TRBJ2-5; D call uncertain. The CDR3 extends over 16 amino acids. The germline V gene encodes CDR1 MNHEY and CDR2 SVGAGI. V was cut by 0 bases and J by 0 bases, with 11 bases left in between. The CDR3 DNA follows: TGTGCCAGCAGTTACTCGGGCGCAGCCGACCAAGAGACCCAGTACTTC. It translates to CASSYSGAADQETQYF.

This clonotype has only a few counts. As DNA, the CDR3 is TGTGCCAGCAGTTTTCGTGAGCGGCCCCAGCATTTT. It translates to CASSFRERPQHF. This rearrangement joins TRBV12-3 or TRBV12-4 to TRBJ1-5; no firm D call. V was trimmed by 3 bases and J by 9 bases, leaving 9 bases between them. The CDR3 contains 12 residues.

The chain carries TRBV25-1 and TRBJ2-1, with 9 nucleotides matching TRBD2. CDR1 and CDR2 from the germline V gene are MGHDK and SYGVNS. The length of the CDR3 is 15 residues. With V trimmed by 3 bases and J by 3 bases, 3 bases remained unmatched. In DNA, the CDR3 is TGTGCCAGCAGTGACAGCGGGGGGATCTACAATGAGCAGTTCTTC. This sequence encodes CASSDSGGIYNEQFF.

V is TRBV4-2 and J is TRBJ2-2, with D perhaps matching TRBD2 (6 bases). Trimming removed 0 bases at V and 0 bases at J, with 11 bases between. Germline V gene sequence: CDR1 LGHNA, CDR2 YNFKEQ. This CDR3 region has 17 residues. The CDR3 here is CASSQDRPSANTGELFF. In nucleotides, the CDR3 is TGTGCCAGCAGCCAAGATCGACCTAGCGCGAACACCGGGGAGCTGTTTTTT.

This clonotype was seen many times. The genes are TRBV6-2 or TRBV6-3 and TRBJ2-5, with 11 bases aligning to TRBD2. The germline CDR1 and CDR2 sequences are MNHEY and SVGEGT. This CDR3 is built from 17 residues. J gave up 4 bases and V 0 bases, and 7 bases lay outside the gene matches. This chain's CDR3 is CASSYSETSGVLETQYF. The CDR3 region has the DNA TGTGCCAGCAGTTACTCGGAGACTAGCGGGGTTTTAGAGACCCAGTACTTC.

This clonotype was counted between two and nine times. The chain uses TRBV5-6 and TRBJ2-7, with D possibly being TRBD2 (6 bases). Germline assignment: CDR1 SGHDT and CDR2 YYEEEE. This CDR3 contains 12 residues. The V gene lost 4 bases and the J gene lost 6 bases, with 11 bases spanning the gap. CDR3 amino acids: CASSGGMTEQYF. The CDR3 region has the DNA TGTGCCAGCAGCGGGGGGATGACCGAGCAGTACTTC.

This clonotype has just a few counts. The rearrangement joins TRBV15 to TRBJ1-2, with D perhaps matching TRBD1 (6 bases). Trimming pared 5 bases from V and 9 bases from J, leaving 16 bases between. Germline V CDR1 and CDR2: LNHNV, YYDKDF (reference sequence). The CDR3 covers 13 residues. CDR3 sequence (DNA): TGTGCCACCAGCGTTGGACAGTTTGAGAGCTACACCTTC. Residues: CATSVGQFESYTF.

The CDR3 protein is CASSNPSGLFEDTQYF. CDR3 DNA sequence: TGTGCCAGCAGCAATCCTTCAGGTCTGTTCGAAGATACGCAGTATTTT. J is TRBJ2-3 and V is TRBV7-9; D remains ambiguous. Germline CDR1 is SEHNR and CDR2 is FQNEAQ (reference sequence). V lost 5 bases, J lost 5 bases, and 20 bases lay in between. CDR3 length: 16 residues.